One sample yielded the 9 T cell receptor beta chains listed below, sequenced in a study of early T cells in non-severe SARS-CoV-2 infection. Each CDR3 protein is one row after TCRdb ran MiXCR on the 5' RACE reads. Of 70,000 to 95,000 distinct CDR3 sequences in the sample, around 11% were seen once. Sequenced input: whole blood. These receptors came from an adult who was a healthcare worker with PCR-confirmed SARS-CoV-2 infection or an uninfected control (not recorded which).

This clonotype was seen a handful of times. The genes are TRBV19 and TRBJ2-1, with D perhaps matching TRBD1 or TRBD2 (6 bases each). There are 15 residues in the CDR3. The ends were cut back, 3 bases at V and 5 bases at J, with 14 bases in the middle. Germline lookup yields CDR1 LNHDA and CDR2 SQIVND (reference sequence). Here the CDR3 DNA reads TGTGCCAGTAGTATTCCGGGGGCCCAACACAATGAGCAGTTCTTC. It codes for CASSIPGAQHNEQFF. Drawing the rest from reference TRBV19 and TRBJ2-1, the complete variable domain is DGGITQSPKYLFRKEGQNVTLSCEQNLNHDAMYWYRQDPGQGLRLIYYSQIVNDFQKGDIAEGYSVSREKKESFPLTVTSAQKNPTAFYLCASSIPGAQHNEQFFGPGTRLTVL.

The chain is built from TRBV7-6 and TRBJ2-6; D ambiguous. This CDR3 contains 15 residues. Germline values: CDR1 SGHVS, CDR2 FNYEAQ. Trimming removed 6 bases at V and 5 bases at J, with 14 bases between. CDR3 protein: CASSPQPDWANVLTF. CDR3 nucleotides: TGTGCCAGCAGTCCTCAGCCCGACTGGGCCAACGTCCTGACTTTC.

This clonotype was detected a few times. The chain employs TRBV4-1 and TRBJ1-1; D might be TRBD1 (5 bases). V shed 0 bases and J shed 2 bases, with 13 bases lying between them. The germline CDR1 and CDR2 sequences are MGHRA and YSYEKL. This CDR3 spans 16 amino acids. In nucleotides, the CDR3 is TGCGCCAGCAGCCAAGATTTTCAGGGAACAAACACTGAAGCTTTCTTT. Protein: CASSQDFQGTNTEAFF.

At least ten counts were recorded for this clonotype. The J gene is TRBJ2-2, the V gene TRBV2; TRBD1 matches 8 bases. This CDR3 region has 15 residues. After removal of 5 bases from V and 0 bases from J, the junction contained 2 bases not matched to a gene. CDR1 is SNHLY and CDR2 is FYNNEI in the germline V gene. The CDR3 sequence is CASSSDRANTGELFF. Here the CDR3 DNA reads TGTGCCAGCAGTTCGGACAGGGCGAACACCGGGGAGCTGTTTTTT.

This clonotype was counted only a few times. In DNA form, the CDR3 reads TGTGCCACCAGCCGGGCCAAGGCGAGGGTGAATCAGCCCCAGCATTTT. Translating gives CATSRAKARVNQPQHF. The chain uses TRBV15 and TRBJ1-5, with unresolved D. CDR1 LNHNV and CDR2 YYDKDF come from the germline V gene (reference sequence). V gave up 5 bases and J gave up 4 bases, with 18 bases separating them. The CDR3 spans 16 residues. The full variable domain, completed using reference TRBV15 and TRBJ1-5, is DAMVIQNPRYQVTQFGKPVTLSCSQTLNHNVMYWYQQKSSQAPKLLFHYYDKDFNNEADTPDNFQSRRPNTSFCFLDIRSPGLGDTAMYLCATSRAKARVNQPQHFGDGTRLSIL.

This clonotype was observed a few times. The DNA of the CDR3 is TGCGCCAGCAGTGACAGTGGCACCGGGGAGCTGTTTTTT. As protein: CASSDSGTGELFF. The V gene is TRBV10-1, the J gene TRBJ2-2; D is ambiguous. Germline CDR1 and CDR2: WNHNN and SYGVQD (reference sequence). Trimming shortened V by 3 bases and J by 4 bases, and 6 bases separated the two germline ends. The CDR3 covers 13 residues.

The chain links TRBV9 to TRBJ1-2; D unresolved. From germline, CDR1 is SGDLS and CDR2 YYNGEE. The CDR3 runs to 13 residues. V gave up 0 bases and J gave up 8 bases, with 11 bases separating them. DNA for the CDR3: TGTGCCAGCAGCGTAGTAGGACTGGAGGGCTACACCTTC. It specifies CASSVVGLEGYTF.

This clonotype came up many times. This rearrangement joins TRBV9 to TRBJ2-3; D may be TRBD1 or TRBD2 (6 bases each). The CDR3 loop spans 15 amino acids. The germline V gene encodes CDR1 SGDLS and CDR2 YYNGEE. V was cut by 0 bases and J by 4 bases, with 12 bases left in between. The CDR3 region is CASSVEGGFADTQYF. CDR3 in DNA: TGTGCCAGCAGCGTAGAGGGGGGATTTGCAGATACGCAGTATTTT.

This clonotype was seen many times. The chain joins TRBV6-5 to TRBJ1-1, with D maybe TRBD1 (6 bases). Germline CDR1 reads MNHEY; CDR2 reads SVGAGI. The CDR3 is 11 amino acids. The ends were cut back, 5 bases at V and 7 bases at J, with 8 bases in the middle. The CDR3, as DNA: TGTGCCAGCAGTACAGGGCTTGAAGCTTTCTTT. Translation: CASSTGLEAFF.